This T cell receptor beta chain was sequenced in a study of T cells after yellow fever vaccination. Study results and limitations: Once the booster was given, most primary-vaccination clones reappeared, at about 96% for CD4 and 85% to 90% for CD8. Weaker overall, the secondary response nonetheless peaked faster (day 5 versus 15).

TCRdb called the 5' RACE reads again in MiXCR, with one record for every CDR3 protein. The sample holds 150,000 to 200,000 distinct CDR3 sequences; about 7% are singletons and the top ten take approximately 2.5%. There are many counts of this clonotype. Its antigen is still unknown. This receptor was identified in a man between 18 and 29 years old who received the YFV17D yellow fever vaccine. The sequences come from CD4+ T cells sorted from PBMCs, collected 4 to 5 days after the first yellow fever vaccination.

CDR3 residues: CASSGGGGRYEQYF. The CDR3 DNA follows: TGTGCCAGCAGTGGGGGCGGGGGGCGTTACGAGCAGTACTTC. The chain employs TRBV12-3 or TRBV12-4 and TRBJ2-7; TRBD2 aligns across 8 bases. V lost 5 bases to trimming and J lost 4 bases; unmatched junction nucleotides: 7. The CDR3 extends over 14 amino acids.